These 5 T cell receptor beta chains originate from one sample sequenced in a study of vaccination and CD4 T cells after COVID-19. CD4+ T cells that had been cultured provided DNA sequenced with the Oncomine TCR Beta short-read assay. TCRdb used MiXCR to reprocess the PCR reads, holding one entry per CDR3 protein. The profile shows some 4,400 distinct CDR3 sequences, more than 55% of them singletons. The sample's treatment: approximately 9-day PBMC culture with coronavirus spike peptide pools or control peptides (ViraFEST assay). CD4+ T lymphocytes from the unexposed donor were collected before the COVID-19 pandemic (2011-2018). These TCRs' antigens remain unknown. What was sequenced was CD4+ T cells from blood, cultured in vitro. The receptors were gathered from a human donor in good health.

This clonotype came up a few times. DNA of the CDR3: TGCAGTGCTAGCCTCGGCGGGCCCAATCAGCCCCAGCATTTT. Translating gives CSASLGGPNQPQHF. The chain links TRBV20-1 to TRBJ1-5; D is ambiguous. CDR1 and CDR2 (germline): DFQATT, SNEGSKA (reference sequence). This CDR3 has 14 residues. Trimming removed 3 bases at V and 3 bases at J, with 12 bases between.

The chain joins TRBV27 to TRBJ2-3; perhaps D is TRBD1 or TRBD2 (5 bases each). Per the germline V gene, CDR1 is MNHEY and CDR2 is SMNVEV (reference sequence). Between the trimmed V and J ends, which lost 4 bases and 10 bases, there was a span of 9 bases. This CDR3 is 11 amino acids long. The CDR3 is CASSSGPAQYF. CDR3 coding DNA: TGTGCCAGCAGTTCGGGACCTGCGCAGTATTTT.

This sequence joins TRBV6-1 and TRBJ2-2, with D unclear. CDR1 and CDR2 from the germline V gene are MNHNS and SASEGT. The CDR3 is made up of 13 amino acids. V was shortened by 6 bases and J by 0 bases, with 5 bases between the two germline ends. The CDR3 region is CASRRPNTGELFF. The CDR3 DNA reads as TGTGCCAGCAGAAGGCCGAACACCGGGGAGCTGTTTTTT.

The rearrangement joins TRBV27 to TRBJ1-2; 9 bases agree with TRBD1. The CDR3 runs to 15 residues. Germline V gives CDR1 MNHEY, CDR2 SMNVEV (reference sequence). Germline trimming cut 6 bases from V and 7 bases from J; bases unmatched to any gene: 12. The CDR3 sequence is CASSPIAGTGPGYTF. CDR3 coding DNA: TGTGCCAGCAGCCCAATCGCTGGGACAGGGCCTGGCTACACCTTC.

This clonotype is termed large. The rearrangement uses TRBV6-1 and TRBJ1-1; 7 bases match TRBD1. This CDR3 region has 15 residues. Trimming took 7 bases from V and 3 from J; bases not matched to a gene: 11. CDR1 and CDR2 (germline): MNHNS, SASEGT. The CDR3 DNA sequence: TGTGCCAGCACCCGGACAGGTGGGGGGGACACTGAAGCTTTCTTT. This encodes CASTRTGGGDTEAFF.